The rows below give T cell receptor beta chains drawn from one sample of a study of somatic mutations in cytotoxic T cells in rheumatoid arthritis. TCRdb's table, derived via immunoSEQ multiplex PCR, lists solely in-frame clones and lacks some. The sample carries about 12,000 clones, roughly 72% recorded once. Material for sequencing was CD8+ T cells sorted from blood. The receptors come from a man between 70 and 80 years old in good health. CDR3s include the opening cysteine and the closing phenylalanine or tryptophan. Fields, in order: J gene, V gene, clone size, D gene, CDR3 protein, CDR3 DNA. The D gene is left open where the match is weak. Rows may omit the clone size; those that give it use once, few, many or a size class.

TRBJ1-2 | TRBV7-9 | NA | NA | CASSLGSQGDGYTF | TGTGCCAGCAGCTTAGGGAGTCAGGGCGATGGCTACACCTTC
TRBJ2-1 | TRBV2 | NA | NA | CASSDRTAHNEQFF | TGTGCCAGCAGTGATCGGACAGCCCACAATGAGCAGTTCTTC
TRBJ1-5 | TRBV4-1 | few | NA | CASSLGQLHNQPQHF | TGCGCCAGCAGCCTAGGACAGCTTCACAATCAGCCCCAGCATTTT
TRBJ2-7 | TRBV14 | few | TRBD2 | CASSPTGGPYEQYF | TGTGCCAGCAGCCCCACGGGAGGGCCCTACGAGCAGTACTTC
TRBJ1-1 | TRBV11-3 | NA | NA | CASSLSEAFF | TGTGCCAGCAGCTTATCTGAAGCTTTCTTT
TRBJ2-5 | TRBV19 | NA | NA | CASSIGGGETQYF | TGTGCCAGTAGTATTGGAGGGGGAGAGACCCAGTACTTC
TRBJ1-2 | TRBV29-1 | NA | NA | CSVECGDNYYGYTF | TGCAGCGTTGAATGCGGGGACAACTACTATGGCTACACCTTC
TRBJ1-3 | TRBV25-1 | NA | TRBD1 | CASSTWDSGNTIYF | TGTGCCAGCAGTACCTGGGACAGTGGAAACACCATATATTTT
TRBJ2-7 | TRBV2 | NA | NA | CASRAPTGSYEQYF | TGTGCCAGCAGGGCCCCGACGGGATCCTACGAGCAGTACTTC
TRBJ1-1 | TRBV27 | NA | NA | CASSSRGGGSDTEAFF | TGTGCCAGCAGTTCCCGAGGGGGTGGGTCGGACACTGAAGCTTTCTTT
TRBJ1-2 | TRBV5-4 | NA | NA | CASSLETGGSGYTF | TGTGCCAGCAGCTTGGAGACGGGTGGGAGTGGCTACACCTTC
TRBJ2-7 | TRBV5-5 | NA | TRBD1 | CASSLEQGALEQYF | TGTGCCAGCAGCTTGGAGCAGGGGGCGCTCGAGCAGTACTTC
TRBJ1-2 | TRBV9 | few | NA | CASSATGGTTYGYTF | TGTGCCAGCAGCGCTACCGGAGGGACAACTTATGGCTACACCTTC
TRBJ1-1 | TRBV4-3 | NA | NA | CASSQVYGSTEAFF | TGCGCCAGCAGCCAAGTATATGGGAGCACTGAAGCTTTCTTT
TRBJ2-4 | TRBV28 | NA | NA | CASLSYRDENIQYF | TGTGCCAGCCTCTCTTACAGGGACGAAAACATTCAGTACTTC
TRBJ1-4 | TRBV27 | NA | NA | CASSWGSHEKLFF | TGTGCCAGCAGTTGGGGGAGTCATGAAAAACTGTTTTTT
TRBJ2-7 | TRBV2 | few | NA | CASKRDITYEQYF | TGTGCCAGCAAACGGGACATAACCTACGAGCAGTACTTC
TRBJ1-1 | TRBV13 | NA | NA | CASSPLRGGTEAFF | TGTGCCAGCAGCCCCCTCAGGGGTGGGACTGAAGCTTTCTTT
TRBJ1-1 | TRBV6-5 | few | NA | CASSYLGQRNTEAFF | TGTGCCAGCAGTTACCTGGGACAACGGAACACTGAAGCTTTCTTT
TRBJ2-7 | TRBV7-5 | NA | NA | CARSRENTYEQYF | TGTGCCAGAAGCCGGGAGAATACCTACGAGCAGTACTTC
TRBJ1-1 | TRBV6-1 | NA | TRBD1 | CASRPGQLNTEAFF | TGTGCCAGCAGACCGGGACAGCTGAACACTGAAGCTTTCTTT
TRBJ1-5 | TRBV21-1 | NA | NA | CASSKYSRSGSSNQPQHF | TGTGCCAGCAGCAAATATTCTCGGTCAGGTAGTAGCAATCAGCCCCAGCATTTT
TRBJ2-7 | TRBV9 | NA | TRBD2 | CASSGGSGVGEQYF | TGTGCCAGCAGCGGGGGTAGCGGGGTAGGCGAGCAGTACTTC
TRBJ1-2 | TRBV4-3 | NA | NA | CASSQDGSWTDHSYGYTF | TGCGCCAGCAGCCAAGATGGATCTTGGACGGACCACTCATATGGCTACACCTTC
TRBJ2-7 | TRBV20-1 | few | NA | CSAGAGEQYF | TGCAGTGCTGGGGCAGGCGAGCAGTACTTC
TRBJ1-2 | TRBV29-1 | NA | NA | CSVTAWGNYGYTF | TGCAGCGTCACAGCCTGGGGTAACTATGGCTACACCTTC
TRBJ2-1 | TRBV7-3 | once | TRBD2 | CASSSREAGKGHEQFF | TGTGCCAGCAGCTCCCGAGAAGCGGGGAAGGGTCATGAGCAGTTCTTC
TRBJ2-7 | TRBV11-3 | NA | NA | CASSSGQGASYEQYF | TGTGCCAGCAGCTCAGGGCAGGGCGCCTCCTACGAGCAGTACTTC
TRBJ2-5 | TRBV5-1 | NA | NA | CASSLAWDSQETQYF | TGCGCCAGCAGCTTGGCCTGGGACTCCCAAGAGACCCAGTACTTC
TRBJ1-2 | TRBV20-1 | NA | NA | CSARSLYGYTF | TGCAGTGCGCGCTCCCTGTATGGCTACACCTTC
TRBJ1-1 | TRBV19 | once | NA | CASSATLLQGTTEAFF | TGTGCCAGTAGTGCGACCCTTCTCCAGGGAACCACTGAAGCTTTCTTT
TRBJ2-7 | TRBV29-1 | few | NA | CSVVGGTAAYEQYF | TGCAGCGTCGTGGGAGGCACTGCGGCCTACGAGCAGTACTTC
TRBJ2-1 | TRBV19 | NA | NA | CASSIDGSSYNEQFF | TGTGCCAGTAGTATAGATGGGAGCTCCTACAATGAGCAGTTCTTC